The TCR beta chain under discussion was sequenced for a study of T-cell memory formation after mild COVID-19. Study in general: TCR clusters were mostly donor specific. Findings and caveats of the study: Certain responding clones were present in pre-infection memory, suggesting participation of cross-reactive memory.

Worth noting for this clonotype: Its antigen is still unknown.

5'RACE primed at constant segments yielded TCR alpha and TCR beta cDNA libraries bearing sample barcodes and UMIs. Via MiXCR, TCRdb re-called the 5' RACE reads, giving one row per CDR3 protein. The data show approximately 260,000 distinct CDR3 sequences, with 16% seen just once and roughly a fifth held by the top ten. This CDR3 spans 14 amino acids. Germline V gives CDR1 DFQATT, CDR2 SNEGSKA (reference sequence). After removal of 3 bases from V and 1 base from J, the junction contained 5 bases not matched to a gene. J is TRBJ1-1 and V is TRBV20-1; TRBD1 aligns across 7 bases. Sequences were obtained from PBMCs or a T cell subset sorted from them (not recorded which). The receptor's source is a man aged 18 to 30 who had mild COVID-19 (a few samples of this study predate the infection). Cell type and time point are not known. In DNA form, the CDR3 reads TGCAGTGCTAGGAGAACAGGGGCGAACACTGAAGCTTTCTTT. Amino acids: CSARRTGANTEAFF.